The sequence of this T cell receptor (beta chain) was determined in a study of blood T cell repertoires in COVID-19. CDR3 size: 14 residues. CDR1 is MRHNA and CDR2 is SNTAGT in the germline V gene. V dropped 3 bases and J dropped 0 bases, with 8 bases sitting between them. This clone has just one count. Authors' analysis steps: Amplifying reference gene primers gave estimates of nucleated cell counts. Repertoires were generated with immunoSEQ multiplex PCR, while TCRdb's copy carries only in-frame clones and drops some. The D gene and trimming were derived from the DNA, and the V and J assignments and clone size from that table. The repertoire consists of around 100,000 clones, with just under 85% occurring once and the leading ten covering more than 3%.

This receptor was identified in an elderly woman with active or convalescent COVID-19. The V gene is TRBV6-4, the J gene TRBJ1-1, with D perhaps matching TRBD1 (6 bases). Sequenced sample: peripheral blood. DNA for the CDR3: TGTGCCAGCAGTGATGGGGGCCTGAACACTGAAGCTTTCTTT. Amino acid sequence: CASSDGGLNTEAFF.